These 17 T cell receptor beta chains originate from one sample sequenced in a study of cytomegalovirus exposure and HLA in healthy donors. The primer mix had 60 Vbeta and 13 Jbeta primers. Sequencing used immunoSEQ multiplex PCR; TCRdb keeps in-frame clones, though not all of them. This sample has around 220,000 clones, with roughly 85% found just once. Sample: PBMCs. The receptors stem from a young man in good health and CMV-seronegative.

This rearrangement joins TRBV5-1 to TRBJ1-1; D may be TRBD1 (6 bases). The germline V gene has CDR1 SGHRS and CDR2 YFSETQ. V lost 4 bases and J 3 bases, leaving 16 bases between the germline ends. This CDR3 spans 15 amino acids. The CDR3 bases are TGCGCCAGCAGCATGAAGTCACAGGGAGACACTGAAGCTTTCTTT. This gives the protein CASSMKSQGDTEAFF.

V is TRBV6-1 and J is TRBJ1-5; D unresolved. This CDR3 is 16 amino acids long. The V and J ends lost 1 base and 5 bases respectively, with 15 bases between them. Germline loops: CDR1 MNHNS, CDR2 SASEGT. CDR3 region: CASSEGGYRGDQPQHF. The CDR3, as DNA: TGTGCCAGCAGTGAAGGAGGGTATCGTGGAGATCAGCCCCAGCATTTT.

This chain uses TRBV5-5 with TRBJ1-2; perhaps TRBD1 as D (5 bases). The CDR3 totals 15 residues. V lost 4 bases and J 4 bases, leaving 17 bases between the germline ends. Germline CDR1 reads SGHKS; CDR2 reads YYEKEE (reference sequence). CDR3 sequence (DNA): TGTGCCAGCAGCGAAACACAGGCCATAATCTATGGCTACACCTTC. Its protein product is CASSETQAIIYGYTF.

The CDR3 loop reads CASSPWGVSGANVLTF. The CDR3 DNA reads as TGTGCCAGCAGCCCATGGGGGGTCTCCGGGGCCAACGTCCTGACTTTC. This sequence joins TRBV7-2 and TRBJ2-6; TRBD2 is a possible D gene (6 bases). Trimming removed 5 bases at V and 4 bases at J, with 15 bases between. The CDR3 totals 16 residues. Germline CDR1 reads SGHTA; CDR2 reads FQGNSA.

This rearrangement joins TRBV5-6 to TRBJ2-3; D is unresolved. Per germline, CDR1 SGHDT and CDR2 YYEEEE. CDR3 length: 16 residues. The ends were cut back, 1 base at V and 6 bases at J, with 18 bases in the middle. As DNA, the CDR3 is TGTGCCAGCAGCTTGTTTGTTCCGAGCGTACCCGATACGCAGTATTTT. This sequence encodes CASSLFVPSVPDTQYF.

The V call is TRBV19, the J call TRBJ2-7, with 7 bases lining up with TRBD2. The CDR3 runs 15 residues. J was trimmed by 2 bases and V by 1 base; bases with no gene match: 5. The germline V gene has CDR1 LNHDA and CDR2 SQIVND (reference sequence). The CDR3 coding sequence is TGTGCCAGTAGTATAGGAGGGGAGGGGCCCTACGAGCAGTACTTC. Encoded protein: CASSIGGEGPYEQYF.

For the CDR3, the DNA is TGTGCCAGCAGTTTCCCAGCGGAGTCTAGCACAGATACGCAGTATTTT. Amino acid sequence: CASSFPAESSTDTQYF. V gene TRBV28 combines with J gene TRBJ2-3; D is possibly TRBD2 (5 bases). V shed 3 bases and J shed 0 bases, with 13 bases lying between them. The CDR3 totals 16 residues. Germline V gene lookup returns CDR1 MDHEN and CDR2 SYDVKM.

The chain links TRBV19 to TRBJ1-1, with 7 positions matching TRBD1. Germline V gives CDR1 LNHDA, CDR2 SQIVND (reference sequence). This CDR3 has 15 amino acids. V shed 3 bases and J 1 base; nucleotides not matched to a gene: 5. The CDR3 region is CASSITGTANTEAFF. The CDR3 DNA is TGTGCCAGTAGTATCACCGGGACAGCGAACACTGAAGCTTTCTTT.

V usage is TRBV4-1 and J usage is TRBJ1-4, with D perhaps TRBD1 (5 bases). Trimming removed 0 bases at V and 8 bases at J, with 7 bases between. The CDR3 consists of 13 residues. Germline CDR1 and CDR2: MGHRA and YSYEKL. The CDR3 spells CASSQDGAEKLFF. CDR3 DNA: TGCGCCAGCAGCCAAGATGGGGCCGAAAAACTGTTTTTT.

The V call is TRBV7-3, the J call TRBJ2-1; tentative D call: TRBD2 (6 bases). The CDR3 consists of 15 residues. Trimming shortened V by 4 bases and J by 4 bases, and 14 bases separated the two germline ends. Looked up from germline, CDR1 is SGHTA and CDR2 is FQGTGA. CDR3 DNA sequence: TGTGCCAGCAGCTCCGTTGGGGCGGGGTACAATGAGCAGTTCTTC. It specifies CASSSVGAGYNEQFF.

The V call is TRBV11-3, the J call TRBJ2-4; 8 bases fit TRBD1. V shed 8 bases and J 4 bases; nucleotides not matched to a gene: 13. Germline CDR1 and CDR2: SGHNT and YENEEA. The CDR3 has 16 amino acids. The CDR3 bases are TGTGCCAGCGGTGAAAGTGGACAGGGTTCGAAAAACATTCAGTACTTC. Amino acids: CASGESGQGSKNIQYF. Looking up the rest from reference TRBV11-3 and TRBJ2-4 gives the full variable domain: EAGVVQSPRYKIIEKKQPVAFWCNPISGHNTLYWYLQNLGQGPELLIRYENEEAVDDSQLPKDRFSAERLKGVDSTLKIQPAELGDSAVYLCASGESGQGSKNIQYFGAGTRLSVL.

CDR3 nucleotide sequence: TGCGCCAGCACCGCAGGGCAGGGGGGCACTGAAGCTTTCTTT. This translates into CASTAGQGGTEAFF. V is TRBV5-1 and J is TRBJ1-1, with 7 bases aligning to TRBD1. The J segment lost 4 bases and the V segment lost 6 bases, leaving 9 bases of the junction unmatched. The CDR3 runs 14 residues. Germline V gene sequence: CDR1 SGHRS, CDR2 YFSETQ.

Note on this clone: Other DNA sequences in this specimen translate into the identical CDR3. The gene calls are TRBV7-2 and TRBJ1-1; 8 bases agree with TRBD1. CDR1 is SGHTA and CDR2 is FQGNSA in the germline V gene. The CDR3 loop spans 13 amino acids. The V and J ends lost 5 bases and 3 bases, in that order; junction bases with no gene match: 2. CDR3 DNA sequence: TGTGCCAGCAGCCCACAGGGGGACACTGAAGCTTTCTTT. Translated: CASSPQGDTEAFF.

V is TRBV30 and J is TRBJ1-5; 9 positions agree with TRBD1. The CDR3 totals 13 residues. Trimming at V came to 5 bases and at J to 4 bases, leaving 3 bases not matched to a gene. Germline V CDR1 and CDR2: GTSNPN, SVGIG (reference sequence). The CDR3, as DNA: TGTGCCTGGGGGACAGGGTTGAATCAGCCCCAGCATTTT. As protein: CAWGTGLNQPQHF.

The V call is TRBV7-8, the J call TRBJ2-5, with D maybe TRBD2 (6 bases). CDR1 is SGHVS and CDR2 is FQNEAQ in the germline V gene. V dropped 8 bases and J dropped 2 bases, with 12 bases sitting between them. The CDR3 length is 13 residues. The CDR3 region has the DNA TGTGCCAGCGCGGAGGGACCACAAGAGACCCAGTACTTC. This sequence encodes CASAEGPQETQYF. The complete variable domain, with remaining parts taken from reference TRBV7-8 and TRBJ2-5, reads GAGVSQSPRYKVAKRGQDVALRCDPISGHVSLFWYQQALGQGPEFLTYFQNEAQLDKSGLPSDRFFAERPEGSVSTLKIQRTQQEDSAVYLCASAEGPQETQYFGPGTRLLVL.

This chain connects TRBV28 to TRBJ1-4, with 9 bases matching TRBD1. The CDR3 is 18 amino acids. Germline CDR1 MDHEN, CDR2 SYDVKM. Trimming removed 6 bases from V and 8 bases from J; junction bases left unmatched: 19. CDR3 amino acids: CASSDTGTGKRVKEKLFF. CDR3 in DNA: TGTGCCAGCAGCGACACCGGGACAGGGAAGAGGGTAAAGGAAAAACTGTTTTTT.

This sequence joins TRBV27 and TRBJ2-2; perhaps TRBD1 as D (5 bases). Germline CDR1 reads MNHEY; CDR2 reads SMNVEV (reference sequence). This CDR3 is built from 12 residues. With 5 bases removed from V and 7 bases from J, the gap between germline ends came to 8 bases. The CDR3 loop is CASSRQIGELFF. CDR3 sequence (DNA): TGTGCCAGCAGTCGACAGATCGGGGAGCTGTTTTTT.